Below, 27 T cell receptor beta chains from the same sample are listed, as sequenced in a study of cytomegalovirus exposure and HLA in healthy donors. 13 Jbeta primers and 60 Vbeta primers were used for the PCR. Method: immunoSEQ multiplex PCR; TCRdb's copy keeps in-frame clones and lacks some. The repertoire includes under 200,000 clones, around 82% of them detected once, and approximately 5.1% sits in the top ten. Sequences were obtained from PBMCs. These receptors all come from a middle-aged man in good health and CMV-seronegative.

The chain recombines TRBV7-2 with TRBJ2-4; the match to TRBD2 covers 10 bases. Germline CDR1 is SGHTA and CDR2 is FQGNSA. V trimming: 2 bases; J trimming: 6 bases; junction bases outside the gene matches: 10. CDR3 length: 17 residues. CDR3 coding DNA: TGTGCCAGCAGCTTATTACTAGCGGGACTCTTAGGAAACATTCAGTACTTC. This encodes CASSLLLAGLLGNIQYF.

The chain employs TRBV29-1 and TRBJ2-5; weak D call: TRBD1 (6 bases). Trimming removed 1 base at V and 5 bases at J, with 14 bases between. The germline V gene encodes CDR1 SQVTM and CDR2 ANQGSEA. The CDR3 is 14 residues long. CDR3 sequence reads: CSVEGPGTRETQYF. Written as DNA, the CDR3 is TGCAGCGTTGAAGGGCCAGGGACACGGGAGACCCAGTACTTC.

CDR3 loop: CAARQGMDSPLHF. The CDR3 DNA reads TGTGCCGCCCGACAGGGGATGGATTCACCCCTCCACTTT. This rearrangement joins TRBV11-3 to TRBJ1-6; TRBD1 matches 8 bases. The trim removed 11 bases at V and 8 bases at J, leaving 8 bases unmatched. This CDR3 contains 13 residues. The germline CDR1 and CDR2 sequences are SGHNT and YENEEA.

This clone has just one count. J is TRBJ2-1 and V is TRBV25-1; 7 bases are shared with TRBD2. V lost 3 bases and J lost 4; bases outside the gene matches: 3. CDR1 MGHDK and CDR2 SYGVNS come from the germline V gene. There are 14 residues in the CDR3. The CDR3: CASSELAGYNEQFF. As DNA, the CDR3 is TGTGCCAGCAGTGAGTTAGCGGGTTACAATGAGCAGTTCTTC.

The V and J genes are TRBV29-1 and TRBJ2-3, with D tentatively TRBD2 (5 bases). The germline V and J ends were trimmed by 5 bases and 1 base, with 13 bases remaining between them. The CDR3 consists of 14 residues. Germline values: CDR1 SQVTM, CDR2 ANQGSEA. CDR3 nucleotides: TGCAGCGTTCGGGGTGGGTTTGGCACAGATACGCAGTATTTT. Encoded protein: CSVRGGFGTDTQYF.

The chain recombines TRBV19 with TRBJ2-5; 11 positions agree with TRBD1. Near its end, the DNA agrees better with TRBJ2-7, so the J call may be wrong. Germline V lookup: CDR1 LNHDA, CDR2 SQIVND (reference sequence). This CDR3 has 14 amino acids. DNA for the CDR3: TGTGCCAGTAGTTTAGGACAGGGGGCTTACGAGCAGTACTTC. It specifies CASSLGQGAYEQYF.

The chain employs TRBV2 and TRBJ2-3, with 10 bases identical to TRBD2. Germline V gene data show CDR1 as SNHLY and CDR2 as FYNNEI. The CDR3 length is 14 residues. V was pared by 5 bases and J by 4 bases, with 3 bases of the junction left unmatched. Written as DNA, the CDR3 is TGTGCCAGCAGTCTAGCGGGAGCGGCAGATACGCAGTATTTT. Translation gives CASSLAGAADTQYF.

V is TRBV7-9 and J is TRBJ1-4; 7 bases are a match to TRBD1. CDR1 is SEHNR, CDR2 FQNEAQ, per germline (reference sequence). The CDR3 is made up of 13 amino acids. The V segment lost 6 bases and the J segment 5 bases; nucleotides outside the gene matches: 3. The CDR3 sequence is CASRGTVNEKLFF. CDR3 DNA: TGTGCCAGCAGAGGGACAGTCAATGAAAAACTGTTTTTT.

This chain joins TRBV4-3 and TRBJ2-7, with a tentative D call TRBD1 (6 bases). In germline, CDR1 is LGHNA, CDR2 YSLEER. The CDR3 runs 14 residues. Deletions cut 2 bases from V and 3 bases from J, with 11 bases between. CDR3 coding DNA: TGCGCCAGCAGCCAACAGGGGAACCTCTACGAGCAGTACTTC. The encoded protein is CASSQQGNLYEQYF.

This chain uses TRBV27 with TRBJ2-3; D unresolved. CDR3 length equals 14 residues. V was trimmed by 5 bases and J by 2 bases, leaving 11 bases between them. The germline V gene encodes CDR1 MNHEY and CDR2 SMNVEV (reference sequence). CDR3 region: CASSPRGSTDTQYF. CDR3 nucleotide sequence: TGTGCCAGCAGTCCCCGCGGATCCACAGATACGCAGTATTTT.

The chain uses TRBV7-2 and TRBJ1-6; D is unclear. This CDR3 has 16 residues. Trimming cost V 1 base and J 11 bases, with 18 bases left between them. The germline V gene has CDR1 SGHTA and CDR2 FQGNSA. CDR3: CASSLVLGLEGPPLHF. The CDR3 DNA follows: TGTGCCAGCAGCTTAGTTCTGGGTCTCGAGGGCCCACCCCTCCACTTT.

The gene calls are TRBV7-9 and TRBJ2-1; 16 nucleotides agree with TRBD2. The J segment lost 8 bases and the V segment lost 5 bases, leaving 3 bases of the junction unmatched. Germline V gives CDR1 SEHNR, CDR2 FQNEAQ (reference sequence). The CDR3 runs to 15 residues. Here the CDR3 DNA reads TGTGCCAGCAGCCCCGGGACTAGCGGGGGGGATGAGCAGTTCTTC. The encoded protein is CASSPGTSGGDEQFF.

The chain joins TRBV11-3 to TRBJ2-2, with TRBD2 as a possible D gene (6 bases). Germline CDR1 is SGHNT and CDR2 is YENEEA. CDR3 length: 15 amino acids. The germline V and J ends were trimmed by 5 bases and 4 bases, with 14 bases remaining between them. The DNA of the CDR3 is TGTGCCAGCAGCCCCGGGACTCGGGGCACCGGGGAGCTGTTTTTT. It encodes CASSPGTRGTGELFF.

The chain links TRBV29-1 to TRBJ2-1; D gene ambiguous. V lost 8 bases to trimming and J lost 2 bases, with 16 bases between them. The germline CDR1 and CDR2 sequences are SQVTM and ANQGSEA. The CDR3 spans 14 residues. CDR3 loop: CSIYPPETYNEQFF. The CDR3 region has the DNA TGCAGCATCTACCCTCCGGAGACCTACAATGAGCAGTTCTTC.

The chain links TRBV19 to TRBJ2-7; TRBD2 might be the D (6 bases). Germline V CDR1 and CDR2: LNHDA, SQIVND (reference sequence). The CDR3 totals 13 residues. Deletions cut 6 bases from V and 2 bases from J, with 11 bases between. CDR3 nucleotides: TGTGCCAGTAGACCGGGACTCACCTACGAGCAGTACTTC. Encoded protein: CASRPGLTYEQYF.

CDR3 sequence: CASSPAGTGGYSGANVLTF. DNA for the CDR3: TGTGCCAGCAGCCCGGCCGGGACAGGGGGCTACTCTGGGGCCAACGTCCTGACTTTC. This chain connects TRBV5-4 to TRBJ2-6; 12 positions agree with TRBD1. Germline loops: CDR1 SGHNT, CDR2 YYREEE (reference sequence). CDR3 length: 19 amino acids. Unmatched junction bases numbered 8, after V lost 4 bases and J lost 0 bases. The variable domain in full, with the rest retrieved from reference TRBV5-4 and TRBJ2-6, is ETGVTQSPTHLIKTRGQQVTLRCSSQSGHNTVSWYQQALGQGPQFIFQYYREEENGRGNFPPRFSGLQFPNYSSELNVNALELDDSALYLCASSPAGTGGYSGANVLTFGAGSRLTVL.

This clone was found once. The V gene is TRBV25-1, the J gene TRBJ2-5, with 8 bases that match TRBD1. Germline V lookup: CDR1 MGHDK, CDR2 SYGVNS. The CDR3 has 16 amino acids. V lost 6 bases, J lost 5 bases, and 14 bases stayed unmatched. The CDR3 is CASSRNRGEGGETQYF. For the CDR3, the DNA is TGTGCCAGCAGCCGGAACAGGGGGGAAGGAGGCGAGACCCAGTACTTC.

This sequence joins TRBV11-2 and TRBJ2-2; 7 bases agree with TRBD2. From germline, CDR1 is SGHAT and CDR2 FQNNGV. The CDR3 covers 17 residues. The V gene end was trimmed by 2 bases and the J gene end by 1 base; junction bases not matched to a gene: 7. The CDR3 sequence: CASSLSRDYRNTGELFF. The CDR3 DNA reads TGTGCCAGCAGCTTATCCCGGGACTACAGGAACACCGGGGAGCTGTTTTTT.

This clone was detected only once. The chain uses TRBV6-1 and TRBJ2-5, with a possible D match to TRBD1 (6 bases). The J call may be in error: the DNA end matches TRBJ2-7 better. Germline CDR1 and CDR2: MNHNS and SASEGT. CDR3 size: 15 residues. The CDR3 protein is CASSPFLQQGYEQYF. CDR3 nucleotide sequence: TGTGCCAGCAGTCCCTTTCTACAACAGGGATACGAGCAGTACTTC.

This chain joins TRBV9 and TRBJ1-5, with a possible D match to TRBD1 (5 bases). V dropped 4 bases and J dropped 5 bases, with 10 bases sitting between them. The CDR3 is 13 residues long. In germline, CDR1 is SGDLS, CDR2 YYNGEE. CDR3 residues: CASSQDTYQPQHF. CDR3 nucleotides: TGTGCCAGCAGCCAGGACACCTATCAGCCCCAGCATTTT. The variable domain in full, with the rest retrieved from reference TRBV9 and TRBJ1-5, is DSGVTQTPKHLITATGQRVTLRCSPRSGDLSVYWYQQSLDQGLQFLIQYYNGEERAKGNILERFSAQQFPDLHSELNLSSLELGDSALYFCASSQDTYQPQHFGDGTRLSIL.

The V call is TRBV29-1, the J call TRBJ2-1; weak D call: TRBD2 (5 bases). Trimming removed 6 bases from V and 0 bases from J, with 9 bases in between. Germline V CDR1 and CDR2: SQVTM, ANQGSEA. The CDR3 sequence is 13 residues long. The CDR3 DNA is TGCAGCGTGAGCCGGGACTCCTACAATGAGCAGTTCTTC. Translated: CSVSRDSYNEQFF.

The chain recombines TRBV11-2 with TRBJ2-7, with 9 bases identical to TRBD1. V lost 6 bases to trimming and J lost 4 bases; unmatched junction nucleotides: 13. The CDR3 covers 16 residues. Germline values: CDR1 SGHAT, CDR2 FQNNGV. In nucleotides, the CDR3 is TGTGCCAGCAGTGGTCGGACAGGGGAAGCTCTTTACGAGCAGTACTTC. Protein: CASSGRTGEALYEQYF.

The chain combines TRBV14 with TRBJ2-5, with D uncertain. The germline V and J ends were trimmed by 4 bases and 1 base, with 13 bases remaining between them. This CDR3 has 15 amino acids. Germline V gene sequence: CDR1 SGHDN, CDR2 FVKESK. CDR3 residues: CASSRRTAGQETQYF. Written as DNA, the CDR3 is TGTGCCAGCAGCCGAAGAACGGCAGGCCAAGAGACCCAGTACTTC.

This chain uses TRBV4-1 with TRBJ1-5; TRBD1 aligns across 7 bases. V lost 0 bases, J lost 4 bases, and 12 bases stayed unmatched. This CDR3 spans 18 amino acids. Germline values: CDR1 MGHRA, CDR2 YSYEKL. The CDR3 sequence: CASSQEDSGGTVNQPQHF. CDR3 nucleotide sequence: TGCGCCAGCAGCCAAGAGGACAGCGGCGGGACAGTGAATCAGCCCCAGCATTTT.

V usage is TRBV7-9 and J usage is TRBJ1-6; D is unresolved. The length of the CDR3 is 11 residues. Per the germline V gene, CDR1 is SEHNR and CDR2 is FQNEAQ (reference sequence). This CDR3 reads CSGGGNSPLHF. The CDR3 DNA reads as TGTTCCGGCGGAGGAAATTCACCCCTCCACTTT.

This chain's CDR3 is CASHPLGGSYNEQFF. The DNA for the CDR3 is TGTGCCAGCCACCCTTTGGGGGGCTCCTACAATGAGCAGTTCTTC. The rearrangement uses TRBV6-4 and TRBJ2-1; tentatively, D is TRBD2 (6 bases). The germline CDR1 and CDR2 sequences are MRHNA and SNTAGT. The CDR3 loop spans 15 amino acids. Trimming stripped 8 bases from V and 0 bases from J, with 14 bases between.

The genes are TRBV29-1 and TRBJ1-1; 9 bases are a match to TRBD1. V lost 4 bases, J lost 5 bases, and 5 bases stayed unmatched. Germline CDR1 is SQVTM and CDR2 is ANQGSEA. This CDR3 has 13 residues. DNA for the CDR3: TGCAGCGTTGGACAGGGGGAGAGTACTGAAGCTTTCTTT. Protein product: CSVGQGESTEAFF.